This is a list of T cell receptor beta chains from one sample in a study of blood T cell repertoires in COVID-19. Data came from immunoSEQ multiplex PCR; TCRdb stores just in-frame clones and leaves some out. The table records a few hundred thousand clones, over 70% of them present only once. Sample: PBMCs or T cells enriched from blood (not recorded which). Receptor source: a man younger than 40 who had recovered from COVID-19. The CDR3 runs from the conserved cysteine through the conserved F or W. A D gene is named only where the DNA matches it firmly. Size values are once, few and many counts, or a class for expanded clones, and some rows have none.

V	J	D	size	DNA	CDR3
TRBV29-1	TRBJ1-1	NA	NA	TGCAGCGTTGACAGTTGGCACACGAACACTGAAGCTTTCTTT	CSVDSWHTNTEAFF
TRBV9	TRBJ1-4	NA	NA	TGTGCCAGCAGCGTAGGCGAAGGGGCCCGGGGAGGACTGTTTTTT	CASSVGEGARGGLFF
TRBV5-1	TRBJ2-3	NA	NA	TGCGCCAGCAGCTTGGCCCGGGACTTAACTAGCACAGATACGCAGTATTTT	CASSLARDLTSTDTQYF
TRBV7-8	TRBJ2-5	TRBD2	NA	TGTGCCAGCAGCTTAGTCCTAGCGGGGGGGGGAAAGACCCAGTACTTC	CASSLVLAGGGKTQYF
TRBV10-3	TRBJ1-2	NA	NA	TGTGCCATCAATGTAGAAGAGAACGGCTATGGCTACACCTTC	CAINVEENGYGYTF
TRBV12-3/TRBV12-4	TRBJ1-4	NA	NA	TGTGCCAGCAGTTCGAACAGGGCTGAAAAACTGTTTTTT	CASSSNRAEKLFF
TRBV30	TRBJ1-1	TRBD1	NA	TGTGCCTGGAGTGCCGGGACAGGGGAAGCTTTCTTT	CAWSAGTGEAFF
TRBV10-3	TRBJ2-6	NA	once	TGTGCCATCAGTGAGTCCAGTGGGGCTTCTGGGGCCAACGTCCTGACTTTC	CAISESSGASGANVLTF
TRBV18	TRBJ2-1	TRBD1	NA	TGTGCCAGCTCACCTCCCGCCGGACAGGGTGGTAATGAGCAGTTCTTC	CASSPPAGQGGNEQFF
TRBV4-1	TRBJ1-5	TRBD1	NA	TGCGCCAGCAGCAGGGGGCTAAGTAGCAATCAGCCCCAGCATTTT	CASSRGLSSNQPQHF
TRBV6-6	TRBJ2-5	TRBD1	NA	TGTGCCAGCAGTCCGGGACAGGCTCCGTACCAAGAGACCCAGTACTTC	CASSPGQAPYQETQYF
TRBV6-2/TRBV6-3	TRBJ2-7	TRBD1	NA	TGTGCCAGCAGTTACGGGACAGGGCCCCAGTACTTC	CASSYGTGPQYF